This T cell receptor beta chain was identified during a study of radiotherapy plus CTLA-4 blockade in lung cancer. Whole-study context: Objective response was observed in about 19% of patients, and disease control in roughly 33%.

Assay: immunoSEQ multiplex PCR; the TCRdb copy retains only in-frame clones and omits some. The sample holds tens of thousands of clones, around 79% seen once. Concerning this clone: Its antigen is not known.

General observations from the study: Reports state that early shifts in blood T cell clones, with interferon-beta, best predicted response.

Germline-derived CDR1 and CDR2 are SGHNT and YENEEA. This CDR3 spans 14 amino acids. Germline trimming cut 2 bases from V and 6 bases from J; bases unmatched to any gene: 4. The source material was peripheral blood, sampled from a patient treated with radiotherapy plus ipilimumab. The clonotype was recovered from a human donor with non-small cell lung cancer who had a complete response to radiotherapy plus ipilimumab. The V call is TRBV11-3, the J call TRBJ2-4, with 7 positions matching TRBD2. The CDR3 DNA reads as TGTGCCAGCAGCTTAATAGGGGAGGGAAACATTCAGTACTTC. It yields the protein CASSLIGEGNIQYF.